Listed below are T cell receptor beta chains from one sample, sequenced in a study of blood T cell repertoires in COVID-19. The protocol was immunoSEQ multiplex PCR, while the TCRdb copy is restricted to in-frame clones and leaves out a portion. The sample includes 150,000 to 200,000 clones, more than 75% of them seen just once. Sequencing was carried out using PBMCs or T cells enriched from blood (not recorded which). The receptors were sampled from a woman aged 50 to 60 who had recovered from COVID-19. Both conserved end residues are part of each CDR3. The order of the fields is V gene, CDR3 protein.

V gene: TRBV9
CDR3 protein: CASSVESVYNEQFF

V gene: TRBV7-2
CDR3 protein: CASSLLPGFKSGNTIYF

V gene: TRBV5-1
CDR3 protein: CASSFGQGNTEAFF

V gene: TRBV7-2
CDR3 protein: CASSLATSPGNNEQFF

V gene: TRBV3-1/TRBV3-2
CDR3 protein: CASSQVGENTEAFF

V gene: TRBV30
CDR3 protein: CAWSLRSLAEAFF

V gene: TRBV7-9
CDR3 protein: CASSRRQGANEKLFF

V gene: TRBV24-1
CDR3 protein: CATSDSPHTGELFF

V gene: TRBV18
CDR3 protein: CASSPPTGGGTDTQYF

V gene: TRBV6-5
CDR3 protein: CASAPGQRNNEQFF

V gene: TRBV7-9
CDR3 protein: CASSAQGKQYF

V gene: TRBV5-1
CDR3 protein: CASRKDRAATEAFF

V gene: TRBV5-1
CDR3 protein: CASSLTGGTEAFF

V gene: TRBV3-1/TRBV3-2
CDR3 protein: CASSQDKYPGTSTDTQYF